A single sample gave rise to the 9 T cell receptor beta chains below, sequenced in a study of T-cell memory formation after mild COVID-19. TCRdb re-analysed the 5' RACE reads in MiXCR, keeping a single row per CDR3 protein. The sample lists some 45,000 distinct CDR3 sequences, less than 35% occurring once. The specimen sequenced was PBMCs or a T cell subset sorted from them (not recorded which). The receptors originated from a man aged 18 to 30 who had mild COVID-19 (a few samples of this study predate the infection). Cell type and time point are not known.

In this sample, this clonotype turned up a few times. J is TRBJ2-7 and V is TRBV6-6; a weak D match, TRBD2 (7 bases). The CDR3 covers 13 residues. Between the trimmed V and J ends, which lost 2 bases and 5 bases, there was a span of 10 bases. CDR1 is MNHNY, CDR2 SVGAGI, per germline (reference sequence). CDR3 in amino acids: CASSYGGAHEQYV. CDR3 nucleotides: TGTGCCAGCAGTTACGGGGGGGCCCACGAGCAGTACGTC.

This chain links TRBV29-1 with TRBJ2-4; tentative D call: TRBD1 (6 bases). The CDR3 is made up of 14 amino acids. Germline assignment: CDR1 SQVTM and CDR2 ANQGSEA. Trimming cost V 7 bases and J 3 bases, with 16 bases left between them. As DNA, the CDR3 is TGCAGCGCCACAGGGACCTTCAGCAAAAACATTCAGTACTTC. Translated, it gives CSATGTFSKNIQYF.

The CDR3 sequence is CASSWRGPFKNTEAFF. DNA of the CDR3: TGTGCCAGCAGTTGGCGGGGGCCCTTTAAGAACACTGAAGCTTTCTTT. The chain combines TRBV27 with TRBJ1-1, with D perhaps matching TRBD1 (6 bases). The CDR3 spans 16 residues. V lost 4 bases and J 1 base, leaving 16 bases between the germline ends. The germline CDR1 and CDR2 sequences are MNHEY and SMNVEV (reference sequence).

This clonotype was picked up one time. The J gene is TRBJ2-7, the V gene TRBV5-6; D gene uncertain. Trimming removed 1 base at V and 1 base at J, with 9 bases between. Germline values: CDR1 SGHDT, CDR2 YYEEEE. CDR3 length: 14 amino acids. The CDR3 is CASSLLYESYEQYF. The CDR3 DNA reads TGTGCCAGCAGCTTGCTGTACGAGTCCTACGAGCAGTACTTC.

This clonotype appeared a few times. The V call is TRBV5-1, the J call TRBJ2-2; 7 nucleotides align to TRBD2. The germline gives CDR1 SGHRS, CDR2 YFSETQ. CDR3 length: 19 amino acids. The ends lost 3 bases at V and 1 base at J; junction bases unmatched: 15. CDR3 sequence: CASSSPRAHSGENTGELFF. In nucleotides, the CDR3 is TGCGCCAGCAGCTCACCCCGGGCCCACAGCGGGGAGAACACCGGGGAGCTGTTTTTT.

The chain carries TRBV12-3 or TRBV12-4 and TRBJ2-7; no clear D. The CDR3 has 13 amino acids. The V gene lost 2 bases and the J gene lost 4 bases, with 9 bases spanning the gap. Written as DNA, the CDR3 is TGTGCCAGCAGTTTAAAGATGGGGTACGAGCAGTACGTC. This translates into CASSLKMGYEQYV.

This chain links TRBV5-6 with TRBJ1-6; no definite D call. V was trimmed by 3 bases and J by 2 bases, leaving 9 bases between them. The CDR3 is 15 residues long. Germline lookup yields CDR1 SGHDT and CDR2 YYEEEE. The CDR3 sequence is CASSWGTPYNSPLHF. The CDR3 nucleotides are TGTGCCAGCAGCTGGGGAACCCCCTATAATTCACCCCTCCACTTT.

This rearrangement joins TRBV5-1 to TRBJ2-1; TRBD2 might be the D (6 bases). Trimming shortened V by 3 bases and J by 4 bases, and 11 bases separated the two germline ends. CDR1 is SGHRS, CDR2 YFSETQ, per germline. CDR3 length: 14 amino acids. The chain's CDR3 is CASSSGTEYNEQFF. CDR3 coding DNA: TGCGCCAGCAGCTCGGGGACTGAATACAATGAGCAGTTCTTC. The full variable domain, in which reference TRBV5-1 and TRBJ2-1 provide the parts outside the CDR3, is KAGVTQTPRYLIKTRGQQVTLSCSPISGHRSVSWYQQTPGQGLQFLFEYFSETQRNKGNFPGRFSGRQFSNSRSEMNVSTLELGDSALYLCASSSGTEYNEQFFGPGTRLTVL.

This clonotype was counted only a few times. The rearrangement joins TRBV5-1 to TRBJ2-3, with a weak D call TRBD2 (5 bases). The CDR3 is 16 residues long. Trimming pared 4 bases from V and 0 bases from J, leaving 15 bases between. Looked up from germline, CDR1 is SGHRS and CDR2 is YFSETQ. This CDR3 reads CASSAVGGPSTDTQYF. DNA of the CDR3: TGCGCCAGCAGCGCCGTCGGCGGGCCTAGCACAGATACGCAGTATTTT.